Below are 3 T cell receptor beta chains sequenced from a single sample in a study of control samples from healthy donors and cancer patients. Repertoires were generated with immunoSEQ multiplex PCR, while TCRdb's copy carries only in-frame clones and drops some. This table has around 100,000 clones, more than 85% appearing once. The sequenced sample consisted of blood. The receptors derive from a woman in her forties or fifties in good health.

The CDR3 loop reads CSGGAAGGRLASTDTQYF. In DNA, the CDR3 is TGCAGCGGTGGGGCGGCGGGGGGGCGGCTAGCTAGCACAGATACGCAGTATTTT. This chain joins TRBV29-1 and TRBJ2-3, with 9 bases identical to TRBD2. The CDR3 has 18 residues. V gave up 7 bases and J gave up 0 bases; unmatched junction bases: 17. Germline V gene sequence: CDR1 SQVTM, CDR2 ANQGSEA.

The chain carries TRBV29-1 and TRBJ2-1; possibly TRBD2 for D (5 bases). CDR1 is SQVTM, CDR2 ANQGSEA, per germline. The germline V and J ends were trimmed by 7 bases and 1 base, with 11 bases remaining between them. CDR3 size: 13 residues. CDR3 sequence (DNA): TGCAGCGCAAGAGGAGGTTCCTACAATGAGCAGTTCTTC. This sequence encodes CSARGGSYNEQFF.

The V and J genes are TRBV6-5 and TRBJ2-3, with 9 bases lining up with TRBD1. This CDR3 has 15 amino acids. The trim removed 4 bases at V and 5 bases at J, leaving 7 bases unmatched. Germline V lookup: CDR1 MNHEY, CDR2 SVGAGI. CDR3 amino acids: CASSLGDRAGDTQYF. CDR3 nucleotide sequence: TGTGCCAGCAGTTTAGGGGACAGGGCGGGAGATACGCAGTATTTT.